These T cell receptor beta chains were read from a single sample in a study of regulatory dendritic cells for organ transplantation. TCRdb keeps only in-frame clones here, not all; method: immunoSEQ multiplex PCR. The sample has fewer than 40,000 clones; 75% to 95% are singletons. Specimen: naive CD8+ T cells from blood. These receptors were collected from a human donor in good health. The CDR3 runs from the conserved cysteine through the conserved F or W. A D gene is named only where the DNA matches it firmly. The listing skips clone size in some rows; elsewhere it reads once, few, many or a size class.

j_gene: TRBJ2-1
v_gene: TRBV6-5
d_gene: .
abundance: .
CDR3aa: CASMGAGAPSYEQFF
CDR3nt: TGTGCCAGCATGGGGGCCGGGGCACCTTCGTATGAGCAGTTCTTC

j_gene: TRBJ2-7
v_gene: TRBV7-3
d_gene: TRBD1
abundance: .
CDR3aa: CASSPSTGQPYEQYF
CDR3nt: TGTGCCAGCAGCCCCTCGACAGGGCAGCCCTACGAGCAGTACTTC

j_gene: TRBJ2-3
v_gene: TRBV28
d_gene: TRBD2
abundance: .
CDR3aa: CASSPPIAGVGTDTQYF
CDR3nt: TGTGCCAGCAGCCCTCCCATAGCGGGAGTGGGCACAGATACGCAGTATTTT

j_gene: TRBJ2-7
v_gene: TRBV30
d_gene: TRBD1
abundance: once
CDR3aa: CAWRYAQGEQYF
CDR3nt: TGTGCCTGGAGGTACGCACAGGGGGAGCAGTACTTC

j_gene: TRBJ1-5
v_gene: TRBV4-3
d_gene: .
abundance: .
CDR3aa: CASSQVIGARQPQHF
CDR3nt: TGCGCCAGCAGCCAAGTGATAGGGGCGCGACAGCCCCAGCATTTT

j_gene: TRBJ1-2
v_gene: TRBV6-1
d_gene: TRBD1
abundance: .
CDR3aa: CATGGQGASVYGYTF
CDR3nt: TGTGCCACCGGGGGGCAGGGGGCGTCGGTCTATGGCTACACCTTC

j_gene: TRBJ2-2
v_gene: TRBV9
d_gene: .
abundance: once
CDR3aa: CASSATGHPNTGELFF
CDR3nt: TGTGCCAGCAGCGCAACGGGACACCCGAACACCGGGGAGCTGTTTTTT

j_gene: TRBJ2-1
v_gene: TRBV23-1
d_gene: .
abundance: .
CDR3aa: CASRRIRDTVYNEQFF
CDR3nt: TGCGCCAGCAGACGAATCCGGGACACCGTCTACAATGAGCAGTTCTTC

j_gene: TRBJ2-5
v_gene: TRBV4-1
d_gene: TRBD2
abundance: .
CDR3aa: CASSPKPSVRELETQYF
CDR3nt: TGCGCCAGCAGCCCGAAACCGTCGGTGCGGGAGCTAGAGACCCAGTACTTC

j_gene: TRBJ2-7
v_gene: TRBV6-5
d_gene: .
abundance: once
CDR3aa: CASSYSLNYEQYF
CDR3nt: TGTGCCAGCAGTTACTCACTGAATTACGAGCAGTACTTC

j_gene: TRBJ2-1
v_gene: TRBV10-3
d_gene: TRBD1
abundance: .
CDR3aa: CAISSTGLINEQFF
CDR3nt: TGTGCCATCAGTTCGACAGGGTTAATCAATGAGCAGTTCTTC

j_gene: TRBJ2-3
v_gene: TRBV7-2
d_gene: TRBD2
abundance: .
CDR3aa: CASSSSRAGGISDTQYF
CDR3nt: TGTGCCAGCAGCTCCTCCAGGGCGGGAGGTATATCAGATACGCAGTATTTT

j_gene: TRBJ2-7
v_gene: TRBV6-5
d_gene: .
abundance: once
CDR3aa: CASRKRISEGGEQYF
CDR3nt: TGTGCCAGCAGGAAACGAATTTCGGAGGGGGGCGAGCAGTACTTC

j_gene: TRBJ2-1
v_gene: TRBV30
d_gene: .
abundance: .
CDR3aa: CAWRGYNEQFF
CDR3nt: TGTGCCTGGAGGGGGTACAATGAGCAGTTCTTC

j_gene: TRBJ2-7
v_gene: TRBV5-6
d_gene: .
abundance: .
CDR3aa: CASSQDTIYEQYF
CDR3nt: TGTGCCAGCAGCCAGGACACCATATACGAGCAGTACTTC

j_gene: TRBJ2-5
v_gene: TRBV25-1
d_gene: .
abundance: .
CDR3aa: CASSDWEPLRETQYF
CDR3nt: TGTGCCAGCAGTGACTGGGAGCCGCTGAGGGAGACCCAGTACTTC

j_gene: TRBJ2-1
v_gene: TRBV6-5
d_gene: .
abundance: .
CDR3aa: CASHWANEQFF
CDR3nt: TGTGCCAGCCATTGGGCCAATGAGCAGTTCTTC

j_gene: TRBJ1-1
v_gene: TRBV6-5
d_gene: .
abundance: .
CDR3aa: CASSYRGGTEAFF
CDR3nt: TGTGCCAGCAGTTATAGGGGGGGCACTGAAGCTTTCTTT

j_gene: TRBJ2-6
v_gene: TRBV4-3
d_gene: .
abundance: .
CDR3aa: CASSDGTSGANVLTF
CDR3nt: TGCGCCAGCAGCGACGGGACCTCTGGGGCCAACGTCCTGACTTTC

j_gene: TRBJ2-7
v_gene: TRBV5-6
d_gene: TRBD2
abundance: .
CDR3aa: CASSPFGGAYEQYF
CDR3nt: TGTGCCAGCAGCCCTTTCGGGGGGGCTTACGAGCAGTACTTC

j_gene: TRBJ2-7
v_gene: TRBV4-2
d_gene: TRBD1
abundance: once
CDR3aa: CASGTSMTGTPEYF
CDR3nt: TGTGCCAGCGGAACTTCCATGACAGGGACCCCGGAGTACTTC

j_gene: TRBJ2-5
v_gene: TRBV16
d_gene: .
abundance: few
CDR3aa: CASSHPTEETQYF
CDR3nt: TGTGCCAGCAGCCACCCAACAGAGGAGACCCAGTACTTC

j_gene: TRBJ2-2
v_gene: TRBV4-3
d_gene: .
abundance: .
CDR3aa: CASSQDPGGELFF
CDR3nt: TGCGCCAGCAGCCAAGATCCGGGCGGGGAGCTGTTTTTT

j_gene: TRBJ2-1
v_gene: TRBV7-9
d_gene: TRBD2
abundance: .
CDR3aa: CASSSGGNPYNEQFF
CDR3nt: TGTGCCAGCAGCTCGGGAGGGAACCCCTACAATGAGCAGTTCTTC

j_gene: TRBJ2-7
v_gene: TRBV28
d_gene: .
abundance: once
CDR3aa: CASSQRLSGPAYEQYF
CDR3nt: TGTGCCAGCAGTCAAAGACTAAGCGGGCCGGCCTACGAGCAGTACTTC

j_gene: TRBJ1-1
v_gene: TRBV7-9
d_gene: TRBD1
abundance: .
CDR3aa: CASSPGQTMNTEAFF
CDR3nt: TGTGCCAGCAGCCCGGGACAGACCATGAACACTGAAGCTTTCTTT

j_gene: TRBJ1-1
v_gene: TRBV29-1
d_gene: .
abundance: .
CDR3aa: CSVPGELNTEAFF
CDR3nt: TGCAGCGTCCCGGGGGAACTGAACACTGAAGCTTTCTTT

j_gene: TRBJ2-7
v_gene: TRBV28
d_gene: .
abundance: .
CDR3aa: CASSPTSGYRARYEQYF
CDR3nt: TGTGCCAGCAGTCCTACGAGCGGATACAGGGCTCGCTACGAGCAGTACTTC

j_gene: TRBJ2-3
v_gene: TRBV29-1
d_gene: .
abundance: .
CDR3aa: CSVEGAGREGTQYF
CDR3nt: TGCAGCGTTGAAGGGGCGGGAAGAGAAGGTACGCAGTATTTT

j_gene: TRBJ2-1
v_gene: TRBV6-6
d_gene: TRBD2
abundance: .
CDR3aa: CASSYLAGGDEQFF
CDR3nt: TGTGCCAGCAGTTACCTAGCGGGGGGCGATGAGCAGTTCTTC

j_gene: TRBJ1-2
v_gene: TRBV9
d_gene: .
abundance: .
CDR3aa: CASSPRGGGYTF
CDR3nt: TGTGCCAGCAGCCCGAGGGGGGGTGGCTACACCTTC

j_gene: TRBJ2-1
v_gene: TRBV5-6
d_gene: TRBD1
abundance: .
CDR3aa: CASSSLQGARNEQFF
CDR3nt: TGTGCCAGCAGCTCCCTGCAGGGGGCGCGCAATGAGCAGTTCTTC

j_gene: TRBJ2-3
v_gene: TRBV9
d_gene: TRBD2
abundance: .
CDR3aa: CASSVPTSGRRTDTQYF
CDR3nt: TGTGCCAGCAGCGTACCGACTAGCGGGAGACGGACAGATACGCAGTATTTT